A selection of T cell receptor beta chains follows, all from one sample in a study of T cell responses to AZD1222 COVID-19 vaccine. TCRdb keeps only in-frame clones here, not all; method: immunoSEQ multiplex PCR. The sample lists about 130,000 clones, roughly 90% occurring once. The sample in question was peripheral blood, obtained on day 0 of AZD1222 vaccination. The receptor set was obtained from an adult in good health. Both conserved end residues are part of each CDR3. Fields, in order: V gene, J gene, clone size, D gene, CDR3 DNA, CDR3 protein. A D gene is named only where the DNA matches it firmly. The size of a clone is reported for some rows only, either as once, few or many, or as a class for expanded clones.

v_gene: TRBV5-6
j_gene: TRBJ2-5
abundance: -
d_gene: -
CDR3nt: TGTGCCAGCAGCTTTCGGGAGACCCAGTACTTC
CDR3aa: CASSFRETQYF

v_gene: TRBV4-1
j_gene: TRBJ2-7
abundance: -
d_gene: TRBD2
CDR3nt: TGCGCCAGCAGCCAAGTTGATTTTCTCGGCGGGAGCTCCTACGAGCAGTACTTC
CDR3aa: CASSQVDFLGGSSYEQYF

v_gene: TRBV19
j_gene: TRBJ1-5
abundance: -
d_gene: -
CDR3nt: TGTGCCAGTAGTACACAGGCCTCCAATCAGCCCCAGCATTTT
CDR3aa: CASSTQASNQPQHF

v_gene: TRBV28
j_gene: TRBJ1-1
abundance: -
d_gene: TRBD1
CDR3nt: TGTGCCAGCTACATCACAGGGGGAGACACTGAAGCTTTCTTT
CDR3aa: CASYITGGDTEAFF

v_gene: TRBV6-6
j_gene: TRBJ2-2
abundance: -
d_gene: TRBD2
CDR3nt: TGTGCCAGCAGCCCGGTAGCGGGAGGTCGGACCGGGGAGCTGTTTTTT
CDR3aa: CASSPVAGGRTGELFF

v_gene: TRBV12-3/TRBV12-4
j_gene: TRBJ2-7
abundance: -
d_gene: TRBD1
CDR3nt: TGTGCCAGCAGCGGACAGGGCCCCTACGAGCAGTACTTC
CDR3aa: CASSGQGPYEQYF

v_gene: TRBV13
j_gene: TRBJ2-6
abundance: -
d_gene: TRBD1
CDR3nt: TGTGCCAGCAGCTTTCCTACTTGGATACAGGGGGCACCCTCTGGGGCCAACGTCCTGACTTTC
CDR3aa: CASSFPTWIQGAPSGANVLTF

v_gene: TRBV5-1
j_gene: TRBJ1-6
abundance: -
d_gene: -
CDR3nt: TGCGCCAGCAGAAAGGTCGGGACTCTTAATAATTCACCCCTCCACTTT
CDR3aa: CASRKVGTLNNSPLHF

v_gene: TRBV30
j_gene: TRBJ1-3
abundance: -
d_gene: -
CDR3nt: TGTCCAATAGGAAGAGGGGCCGTTCTAGGAAACACCATATATTTT
CDR3aa: CPIGRGAVLGNTIYF

v_gene: TRBV19
j_gene: TRBJ1-1
abundance: -
d_gene: -
CDR3nt: TGTGCCAGTAGTATAACAGACATGAACACTGAAGCTTTCTTT
CDR3aa: CASSITDMNTEAFF

v_gene: TRBV24-1
j_gene: TRBJ2-1
abundance: -
d_gene: -
CDR3nt: TGTGCCACCAGTGATCGGGGGTCAGGAAACAATGAGCAGTTCTTC
CDR3aa: CATSDRGSGNNEQFF

v_gene: TRBV9
j_gene: TRBJ2-1
abundance: -
d_gene: TRBD1
CDR3nt: TGTGCCAGCAGCGTTCACAGGGGGAGCTCCTACAATGAGCAGTTCTTC
CDR3aa: CASSVHRGSSYNEQFF

v_gene: TRBV6-6
j_gene: TRBJ2-2
abundance: once
d_gene: -
CDR3nt: TGTGCCAGCAGTCTTACACTCGCCACCGGGGAGCTGTTTTTT
CDR3aa: CASSLTLATGELFF

v_gene: TRBV13
j_gene: TRBJ2-4
abundance: -
d_gene: TRBD2
CDR3nt: TGTGCCAGCAGCTTAAGGCAACTAGCGGGAGCCATTCAGTACTTC
CDR3aa: CASSLRQLAGAIQYF

v_gene: TRBV6-1
j_gene: TRBJ1-3
abundance: -
d_gene: TRBD1
CDR3nt: TGTGCCAGCAGTGAAGCTGAGGGGGCCGGAAACACCATATATTTT
CDR3aa: CASSEAEGAGNTIYF

v_gene: TRBV28
j_gene: TRBJ2-1
abundance: -
d_gene: -
CDR3nt: TGTGCCAGCAGTTTATACCGTAATGAGCAGTTCTTC
CDR3aa: CASSLYRNEQFF

v_gene: TRBV6-5
j_gene: TRBJ2-7
abundance: -
d_gene: -
CDR3nt: TGTGCCAGCAGTCAGGGACGGCTTGCAGAGCAGTACTTC
CDR3aa: CASSQGRLAEQYF

v_gene: TRBV5-1
j_gene: TRBJ1-5
abundance: once
d_gene: -
CDR3nt: TGCGCCAGCAGCTTGGTTCCAAATCAGCCCCAGCATTTT
CDR3aa: CASSLVPNQPQHF

v_gene: TRBV12-5
j_gene: TRBJ2-1
abundance: -
d_gene: -
CDR3nt: TGTGCTAGTGGTCCGGGACACCTCTACAATGAGCAGTTCTTC
CDR3aa: CASGPGHLYNEQFF

v_gene: TRBV5-4
j_gene: TRBJ1-2
abundance: -
d_gene: -
CDR3nt: TGTGCCAGCAGCTTCACAGTTACCTATGGCTACACCTTC
CDR3aa: CASSFTVTYGYTF

v_gene: TRBV6-2/TRBV6-3
j_gene: TRBJ1-1
abundance: -
d_gene: TRBD1
CDR3nt: TGTGCCAGCAGTTACCCATCATGGGACAGCAAAAACACTGAAGCTTTCTTT
CDR3aa: CASSYPSWDSKNTEAFF

v_gene: TRBV19
j_gene: TRBJ1-2
abundance: -
d_gene: TRBD1
CDR3nt: TGTGCCAGTAGTATTTTCACAGGGGGATCTGGTGGCTACACCTTC
CDR3aa: CASSIFTGGSGGYTF

v_gene: TRBV18
j_gene: TRBJ2-3
abundance: -
d_gene: -
CDR3nt: TGTGCCAGCTCTCGTGACTACGAGATTAGCACAGATACGCAGTATTTT
CDR3aa: CASSRDYEISTDTQYF

v_gene: TRBV5-4
j_gene: TRBJ1-6
abundance: -
d_gene: -
CDR3nt: TGTGCCAGCAGCTTGGCCGGGTATAATTCACCCCTCCACTTT
CDR3aa: CASSLAGYNSPLHF

v_gene: TRBV5-6
j_gene: TRBJ1-5
abundance: -
d_gene: TRBD1
CDR3nt: TGTGCCAGCAGCTGGGGGACAGGTGCTCAGCCCCAGCATTTT
CDR3aa: CASSWGTGAQPQHF

v_gene: TRBV2
j_gene: TRBJ1-1
abundance: few
d_gene: -
CDR3nt: TGTGCCAGCAGTGCCCAGGGAGGAGGGAACACTGAAGCTTTCTTT
CDR3aa: CASSAQGGGNTEAFF

v_gene: TRBV27
j_gene: TRBJ2-3
abundance: -
d_gene: -
CDR3nt: TGTGCCAGCAGGAGACAAGGGGGGGACCGCGCCTCGATCCCCACAGATACGCAGTATTTT
CDR3aa: CASRRQGGDRASIPTDTQYF

v_gene: TRBV28
j_gene: TRBJ1-1
abundance: -
d_gene: TRBD1
CDR3nt: TGTGCCAGCAGTCGGACGGACAGGGCCCCGAACACTGAAGCTTTCTTT
CDR3aa: CASSRTDRAPNTEAFF

v_gene: TRBV19
j_gene: TRBJ2-1
abundance: -
d_gene: TRBD2
CDR3nt: TGTGCCAGTAGTATCCTAGCGGCTTACAATGAGCAGTTCTTC
CDR3aa: CASSILAAYNEQFF

v_gene: TRBV29-1
j_gene: TRBJ1-2
abundance: -
d_gene: -
CDR3nt: TGCAGCGTGTCCCAGACCGACTATGGCTACACCTTC
CDR3aa: CSVSQTDYGYTF

v_gene: TRBV25-1
j_gene: TRBJ2-7
abundance: -
d_gene: -
CDR3nt: TGTGCCAGCAGTGAGTCCCAGAATGGGGGACACGAGCAGTACTTC
CDR3aa: CASSESQNGGHEQYF

v_gene: TRBV3-1/TRBV3-2
j_gene: TRBJ2-3
abundance: -
d_gene: -
CDR3nt: TGTGCCAGCAGCCAAGTAGAGGACCACACAGATACGCAGTATTTT
CDR3aa: CASSQVEDHTDTQYF

v_gene: TRBV7-3
j_gene: TRBJ2-7
abundance: -
d_gene: TRBD2
CDR3nt: TGTGCCAGCAGCTTTAGCGGGGGAGCCTACGAGCAGTACTTC
CDR3aa: CASSFSGGAYEQYF

v_gene: TRBV7-6
j_gene: TRBJ2-1
abundance: once
d_gene: TRBD2
CDR3nt: TGTGCCAGCAGCTTAGATGGACTAGCGCACTACAATGAGCAGTTCTTC
CDR3aa: CASSLDGLAHYNEQFF

v_gene: TRBV7-3
j_gene: TRBJ1-1
abundance: -
d_gene: -
CDR3nt: TGTGCCAGCAGCTTGTGGGGCAACACTGAAGCTTTCTTT
CDR3aa: CASSLWGNTEAFF

v_gene: TRBV27
j_gene: TRBJ1-6
abundance: -
d_gene: -
CDR3nt: TGTGCCAGCACCCCGTTTGGTGTGAATTCACCCCTCCACTTT
CDR3aa: CASTPFGVNSPLHF

v_gene: TRBV19
j_gene: TRBJ2-2
abundance: -
d_gene: -
CDR3nt: TGTGCCAGTAGCAACATTCTACGGAACACCGGGGAGCTGTTTTTT
CDR3aa: CASSNILRNTGELFF

v_gene: TRBV7-2
j_gene: TRBJ2-1
abundance: -
d_gene: -
CDR3nt: TGTGCCAGCAGCTTGAGAGGGTTTGTGGATGAGCAGTTCTTC
CDR3aa: CASSLRGFVDEQFF

v_gene: TRBV9
j_gene: TRBJ2-3
abundance: -
d_gene: -
CDR3nt: TGTGCCAGCAGCGTAGGGGCAGGTGGGACAGATACGCAGTATTTT
CDR3aa: CASSVGAGGTDTQYF

v_gene: TRBV6-1
j_gene: TRBJ1-1
abundance: -
d_gene: TRBD1
CDR3nt: TGTGCCAGCAGTGCAGGACAGGGTGGGTGGAACACTGAAGCTTTCTTT
CDR3aa: CASSAGQGGWNTEAFF

v_gene: TRBV19
j_gene: TRBJ1-1
abundance: -
d_gene: -
CDR3nt: TGTGCCAGTAGCCCTCCCCCTTACAGAAACACTGAAGCTTTCTTT
CDR3aa: CASSPPPYRNTEAFF

v_gene: TRBV27
j_gene: TRBJ2-1
abundance: -
d_gene: -
CDR3nt: TGTGCCAGCAGTGGACGAAGAGTGATGGACAATGAGCAGTTCTTC
CDR3aa: CASSGRRVMDNEQFF

v_gene: TRBV4-1
j_gene: TRBJ2-1
abundance: -
d_gene: TRBD2
CDR3nt: TGCGCCAGCAGCCCCGGTTGGTTTGCGGGAGTAACCTACAATGAGCAGTTCTTC
CDR3aa: CASSPGWFAGVTYNEQFF

v_gene: TRBV6-5
j_gene: TRBJ1-2
abundance: -
d_gene: TRBD1
CDR3nt: TGTGCCAGCATTTCCAGGACAGGGGCCCTCTATGGCTACACCTTC
CDR3aa: CASISRTGALYGYTF

v_gene: TRBV10-1
j_gene: TRBJ2-2
abundance: -
d_gene: -
CDR3nt: TGCGCCAGCACGTCCGGGGAGGCCGGGGAGCTGTTTTTT
CDR3aa: CASTSGEAGELFF

v_gene: TRBV28
j_gene: TRBJ2-7
abundance: -
d_gene: TRBD1
CDR3nt: TGTGCCAGCAGTTTATTGATAGACAGGGATCCAACCTACGAGCAGTACTTC
CDR3aa: CASSLLIDRDPTYEQYF

v_gene: TRBV7-8
j_gene: TRBJ1-1
abundance: -
d_gene: TRBD1
CDR3nt: TGTGCCAGCAGCTCAGGGACAGGGGGCAACACTGAAGCTTTCTTT
CDR3aa: CASSSGTGGNTEAFF

v_gene: TRBV4-1
j_gene: TRBJ2-1
abundance: -
d_gene: TRBD2
CDR3nt: TGCGCCAGCAGCCAGGGACTAGCGGCTTACAATGAGCAGTTCTTC
CDR3aa: CASSQGLAAYNEQFF